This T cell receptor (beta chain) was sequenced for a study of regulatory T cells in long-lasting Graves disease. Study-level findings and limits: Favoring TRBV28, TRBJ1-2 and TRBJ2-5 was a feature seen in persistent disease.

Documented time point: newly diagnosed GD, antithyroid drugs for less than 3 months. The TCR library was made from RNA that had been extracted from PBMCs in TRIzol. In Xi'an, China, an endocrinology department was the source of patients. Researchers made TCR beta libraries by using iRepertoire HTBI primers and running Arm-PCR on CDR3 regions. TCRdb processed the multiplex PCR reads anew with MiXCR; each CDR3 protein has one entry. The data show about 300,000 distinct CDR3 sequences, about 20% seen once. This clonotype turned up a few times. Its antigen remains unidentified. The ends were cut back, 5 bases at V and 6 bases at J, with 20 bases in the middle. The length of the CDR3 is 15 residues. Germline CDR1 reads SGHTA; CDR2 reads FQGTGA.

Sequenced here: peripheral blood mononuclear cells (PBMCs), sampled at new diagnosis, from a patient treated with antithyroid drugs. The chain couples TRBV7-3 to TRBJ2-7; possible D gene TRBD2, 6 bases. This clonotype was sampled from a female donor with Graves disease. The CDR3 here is CASSRDLTSRGEQYF. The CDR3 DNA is TGTGCCAGCAGCCGGGACCTAACTAGCCGGGGCGAGCAGTACTTC. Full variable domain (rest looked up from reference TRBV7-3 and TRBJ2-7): GAGVSQTPSNKVTEKGKYVELRCDPISGHTALYWYRQSLGQGPEFLIYFQGTGAADDSGLPNDRFFAVRPEGSVSTLKIQRTERGDSAVYLCASSRDLTSRGEQYFGPGTRLTVT.